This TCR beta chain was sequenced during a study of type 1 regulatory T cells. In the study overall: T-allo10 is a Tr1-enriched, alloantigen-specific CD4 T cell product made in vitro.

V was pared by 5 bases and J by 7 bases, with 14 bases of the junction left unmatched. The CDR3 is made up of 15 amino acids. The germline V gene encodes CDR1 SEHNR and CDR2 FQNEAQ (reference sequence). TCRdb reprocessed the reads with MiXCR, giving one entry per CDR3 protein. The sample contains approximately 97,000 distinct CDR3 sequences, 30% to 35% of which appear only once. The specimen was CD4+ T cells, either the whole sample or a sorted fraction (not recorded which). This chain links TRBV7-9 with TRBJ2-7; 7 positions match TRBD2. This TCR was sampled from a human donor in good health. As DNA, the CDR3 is TGTGCCAGCAGCCCGGCGGGGGAGTATTTGGGAGAGCAGTACTTC. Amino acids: CASSPAGEYLGEQYF.